This T cell receptor beta chain was profiled in a study of blood T cell repertoires in COVID-19. Across the whole study: Material from acute and convalescent COVID-19 was sourced from the United States, Italy and Spain.

The table came from immunoSEQ multiplex PCR; TCRdb's copy has only in-frame clones and leaves some out. This sample has 300,000 to 400,000 clones, with roughly 90% found just once. Seattle's cohort entered during active infection and was followed longitudinally. Germline V gene data show CDR1 as MNHEY and CDR2 as SVGAGI. The CDR3 is 13 residues long. Trimming took 7 bases from V and 4 from J; bases not matched to a gene: 6. Sequencing input: peripheral blood. This TCR derives from a woman aged 30 to 39 with COVID-19, enrolled during active disease. This sequence joins TRBV6-5 and TRBJ1-1, with TRBD1 matching 7 bases. The CDR3 region has the DNA TGTGCCAGCACCCTACAGGGGACCACTGAAGCTTTCTTT. Translated: CASTLQGTTEAFF.